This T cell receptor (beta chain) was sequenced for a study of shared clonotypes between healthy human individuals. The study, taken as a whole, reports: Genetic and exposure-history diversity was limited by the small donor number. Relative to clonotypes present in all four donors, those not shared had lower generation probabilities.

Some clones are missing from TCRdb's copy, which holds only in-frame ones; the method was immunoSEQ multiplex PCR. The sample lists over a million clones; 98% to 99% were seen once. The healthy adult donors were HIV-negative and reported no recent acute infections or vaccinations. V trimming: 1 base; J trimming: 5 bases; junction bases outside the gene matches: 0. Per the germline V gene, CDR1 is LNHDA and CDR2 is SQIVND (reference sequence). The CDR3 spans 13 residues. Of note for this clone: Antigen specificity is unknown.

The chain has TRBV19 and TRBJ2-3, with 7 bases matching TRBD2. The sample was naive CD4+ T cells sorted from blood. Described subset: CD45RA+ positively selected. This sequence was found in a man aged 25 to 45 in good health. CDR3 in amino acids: CASSIVAGDTQYF. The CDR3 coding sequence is TGTGCCAGTAGTATAGTAGCGGGAGATACGCAGTATTTT.